What follows describes a single TCR beta chain. Antigen: not known. This entry comes from a study of long-term antiretroviral therapy in people with HIV. Assay version v3.0 of immunoSEQ was used, and it was run at survey level. Profiling relied on immunoSEQ multiplex PCR, and the TCRdb table lists in-frame clones only, not all of them. The table includes 15,000 to 20,000 clones, around 88% detected once. Study observations and caveats: ART-treated samples gained diversity yet remained below transplant donor controls.

CDR3 length: 14 residues. V was shortened by 4 bases and J by 4 bases, with 15 bases between the two germline ends. Germline-derived CDR1 and CDR2 are SGHDT and YYEEEE. The sequencing used unsorted PBMCs, collected more than 2.2 years before starting antiretroviral therapy. The clonotype originates from a woman aged 25 to 39 with HIV. This chain uses TRBV5-6 with TRBJ2-7, with D hard to call. CDR3 in DNA: TGTGCCAGCAGCCCTCAAAATGACGGGTACGAGCAGTACTTC. Protein sequence: CASSPQNDGYEQYF. Drawing the rest from reference TRBV5-6 and TRBJ2-7, the complete variable domain is DAGVTQSPTHLIKTRGQQVTLRCSPKSGHDTVSWYQQALGQGPQFIFQYYEEEERQRGNFPDRFSGHQFPNYSSELNVNALLLGDSALYLCASSPQNDGYEQYFGPGTRLTVT.